This is a list of T cell receptor beta chains from one sample in a study of T cell clonotyping in hematopoietic cell transplantation. Clones were sequenced by immunoSEQ multiplex PCR, and TCRdb holds only the in-frame ones, with some missing. The table has around 16,000 clones, 93% seen once. The source material was peripheral blood mononuclear cells, sampled before stem cell transplant. The receptors stem from a man between 18 and 35 years old with biphenotypic leukemia. Some clones in this sample may be carry-over from other donors' samples. CDR3s include the opening cysteine and the closing phenylalanine or tryptophan. The D gene is left open where the match is weak. Clone size is stated in some rows and not others, as once, few, many or a class when expanded.

size,V,J,D,DNA,CDR3
-,TRBV29-1,TRBJ2-2,-,TGCAGCGTTGAAGGTGTAGCAGGGTTGGATACCGGGGAGCTGTTTTTT,CSVEGVAGLDTGELFF
-,TRBV2,TRBJ2-3,-,TGTGCCACGAACCAGGGAGTAACTAGCACAGATACGCAGTATTTT,CATNQGVTSTDTQYF
-,TRBV19,TRBJ1-2,-,TGTGCCAGTAGTATAGGGATTTCTAACTATGGCTACACCTTC,CASSIGISNYGYTF
-,TRBV7-8,TRBJ2-5,-,TGTGCCAGCAGCTTAGTTGAGACCCAGTACTTC,CASSLVETQYF
-,TRBV7-8,TRBJ1-5,-,TGTGCCAGCAGCTTAGAGGGAGTAAGCAATCAGCCCCAGCATTTT,CASSLEGVSNQPQHF
-,TRBV10-3,TRBJ1-4,-,TGTGCCATCAGTGAGGGACAAGCTTATAATGAAAAACTGTTTTTT,CAISEGQAYNEKLFF
-,TRBV5-6,TRBJ2-7,TRBD1,TGTGCCAGCAGCCGAGACAGGGGCTACGAGCAGTACTTC,CASSRDRGYEQYF
-,TRBV19,TRBJ2-1,TRBD1,TGTGCCAGTAGCCCTGAGGGGACAGGGGCCAATGAGCAGTTCTTC,CASSPEGTGANEQFF
-,TRBV5-1,TRBJ2-1,-,TGCGCCAGCAGCTTAGAGGGCTTCGAGCAGTTCTTC,CASSLEGFEQFF
-,TRBV5-1,TRBJ2-7,-,TGCGCCAGCAGCTTCGACAGGTTGGAGCAGTACTTC,CASSFDRLEQYF
-,TRBV5-1,TRBJ2-7,-,TGCGCCAGCAGCGGAGGACAGCCGAGCTCCTACGAGCAGTACTTC,CASSGGQPSSYEQYF
-,TRBV6-5,TRBJ1-2,TRBD1,TGTGCCAGCAGTCCTAACAGGGGGCTCATCTATGGCTACACCTTC,CASSPNRGLIYGYTF
-,TRBV6-5,TRBJ2-2,-,TGTGCCAGCAGTTACTCGGGGCGCTTTCGAGGGGAGCTGTTTTTT,CASSYSGRFRGELFF
-,TRBV6-5,TRBJ2-7,TRBD1,TGTGCCAGCAGTCACCAGACAGGGTCCACCTACGAGCAGTACTTC,CASSHQTGSTYEQYF
-,TRBV9,TRBJ1-6,-,TGTGCCAGCAGCGCCCACAATTCACCCCTCCACTTT,CASSAHNSPLHF
once,TRBV11-2,TRBJ1-6,-,TGTGCCAGCAGCTTAGTTTTGGCAGCTAGTTACTATAATTCACCCCTCCACTTT,CASSLVLAASYYNSPLHF
-,TRBV30,TRBJ1-6,-,TGTGCCTGGAGCCGGAACGGACAAATTTCTTCACCCCTCCACTTT,CAWSRNGQISSPLHF
-,TRBV9,TRBJ1-4,TRBD1,TGTGCCAGCAGCGGAGCTACAGGGGGCACTAATGAAAAACTGTTTTTT,CASSGATGGTNEKLFF
-,TRBV10-3,TRBJ2-7,-,TGTGCCATCAGGTCCTCGGGGGCCTACGAGCAGTACTTC,CAIRSSGAYEQYF
once,TRBV7-2,TRBJ2-1,-,TGTGCCAGCAGCTTGAGAGGCGATGAGCAGTTCTTC,CASSLRGDEQFF
-,TRBV2,TRBJ1-5,TRBD1,TGTGCCAGCAGTGGACAGGGGGATCAGCCCCAGCATTTT,CASSGQGDQPQHF
-,TRBV6-5,TRBJ1-5,-,TGTGCCAGCAGCCCCCGGGGAGGGAATCAGCCCCAGCATTTT,CASSPRGGNQPQHF
-,TRBV7-2,TRBJ2-7,-,TGTGCCAGCAGCTTTACCGGGACGCCTCTTACCTACGAGCAGTACTTC,CASSFTGTPLTYEQYF
-,TRBV7-9,TRBJ2-2,-,TGTGCCAGCAGCTCCCTAAGGAACACCGGGGAGCTGTTTTTT,CASSSLRNTGELFF
-,TRBV6-5,TRBJ2-1,TRBD2,TGTGCCAGCAGTTATGTAGCGGGGGGGCCGTATGAGCAGTTCTTC,CASSYVAGGPYEQFF
-,TRBV2,TRBJ2-3,-,TGTGCCAGCAGTGCGATTGTGCGAGCAGATACGCAGTATTTT,CASSAIVRADTQYF
-,TRBV15,TRBJ2-3,-,TGTGCCACCAGCAGGCAGGGTAGAGATACGCAGTATTTT,CATSRQGRDTQYF
-,TRBV21-1,TRBJ1-1,-,TGTGCCAGCAGCAAATGGAACCAGAACACTGAAGCTTTCTTT,CASSKWNQNTEAFF
-,TRBV30,TRBJ2-2,-,TGTGCCTGGAGTCGCCCCGGGGAGCTGTTTTTT,CAWSRPGELFF
-,TRBV7-2,TRBJ2-1,-,TGTGCCAGCAGCCACGCGGGGAGGGAGCAGTTCTTC,CASSHAGREQFF
-,TRBV7-2,TRBJ1-4,TRBD1,TGTGCCAGCAGTCCGGACAGGGGGGATGAAAAACTGTTTTTT,CASSPDRGDEKLFF
-,TRBV29-1,TRBJ1-1,TRBD1,TGCAGCGGTCGGGACAGAGACCCGAACACTGAAGCTTTCTTT,CSGRDRDPNTEAFF
-,TRBV30,TRBJ1-2,-,TGTGCCTGGAGTGTAGGGGACTATGGCTACACCTTC,CAWSVGDYGYTF
-,TRBV5-1,TRBJ1-4,TRBD1,TGCGCCAGCAGCTTAACGACAGGGCCGACTGCAACTAATGAAAAACTGTTTTTT,CASSLTTGPTATNEKLFF
-,TRBV6-1,TRBJ1-5,-,TGTGCCAGCAGTGAAGGGCAGGGCGGTCAGCCCCAGCATTTT,CASSEGQGGQPQHF
-,TRBV6-5,TRBJ1-1,-,TGTGCCAGCAGCCTTGACAAGCGAGTGAACACTGAAGCTTTCTTT,CASSLDKRVNTEAFF
once,TRBV15,TRBJ2-5,-,TGTGCCACCAGCAGCCTGGAAGAGACCCAGTACTTC,CATSSLEETQYF
-,TRBV7-9,TRBJ2-5,-,TGTGCCAGCAGCTCCCCCTCAGGGTTCCAAGAGACCCAGTACTTC,CASSSPSGFQETQYF
-,TRBV9,TRBJ2-6,TRBD2,TGTGCCAGCAGCGGACGTGTAGCGGGGGGGATCTCTGGGGCCAACGTCCTGACTTTC,CASSGRVAGGISGANVLTF
-,TRBV30,TRBJ2-5,TRBD2,TGTGCCTGGAGGAGAGCGGGGGGGGAGACCCAGTACTTC,CAWRRAGGETQYF
-,TRBV7-2,TRBJ2-3,TRBD2,TGTGCCAGCAGCGATAAAAGGCGGCTAGCGGGGGGGGATACGCAGTATTTT,CASSDKRRLAGGDTQYF
once,TRBV7-9,TRBJ1-2,-,TGTGCCAGCAGTTATGTCGCGGGGGGCGGTGGCTACACCTTC,CASSYVAGGGGYTF
-,TRBV7-2,TRBJ2-3,TRBD2,TGTGCCAGCAGCCGGGGGGGAGATACGCAGTATTTT,CASSRGGDTQYF
-,TRBV19,TRBJ1-2,-,TGTGCCAGTAGTATAGACCGACGGACCTATGGCTACACCTTC,CASSIDRRTYGYTF
-,TRBV7-9,TRBJ2-5,-,TGTGCCAGCAACCCTGACAAGCTCGGGCGGGGAGAGACCCAGTACTTC,CASNPDKLGRGETQYF
once,TRBV4-1,TRBJ1-6,-,TGCGCCAGCAGCCAAGGACACAGCTATAATTCACCCCTCCACTTT,CASSQGHSYNSPLHF
-,TRBV6-5,TRBJ2-7,TRBD1,TGTGCCAGCAGTTACTCCTGGACAGGGGGGCTCGACGAGCAGTACTTC,CASSYSWTGGLDEQYF
once,TRBV9,TRBJ2-7,-,TGTGCCAGCAGCGTTTCCTGGGGGACCCACGAGCAGTACTTC,CASSVSWGTHEQYF
-,TRBV28,TRBJ1-1,TRBD1,TGTGCCAGCAGCACGACAGGGGACACTGAAGCTTTCTTT,CASSTTGDTEAFF
-,TRBV10-3,TRBJ2-3,-,TGTGCCATCAGTGAGGGGGGTACAGATACGCAGTATTTT,CAISEGGTDTQYF
-,TRBV14,TRBJ1-1,-,TGTGCCAGCAGGGGCTTCGGGGGCGTCCTAGGGACCACTGAAGCTTTCTTT,CASRGFGGVLGTTEAFF
-,TRBV30,TRBJ1-1,TRBD1,TGTGCCTCGCAATGGACAGGACTCAACACTGAAGCTTTCTTT,CASQWTGLNTEAFF
-,TRBV21-1,TRBJ2-2,-,TGTGCCAGCAGCAACTCGACTAGCGGGGGGGCGGATTCCACCGGGGAGCTGTTTTTT,CASSNSTSGGADSTGELFF
-,TRBV28,TRBJ1-2,-,TGTGCCAGCAGTCCGCGATCTAGAGGGGATGGCTACACCTTC,CASSPRSRGDGYTF
-,TRBV5-6,TRBJ2-7,TRBD2,TGTGCCAGCAGCTTTGGGAGGGGTTATTACGAGCAGTACTTC,CASSFGRGYYEQYF
-,TRBV19,TRBJ2-7,-,TGTGCCAGTTCCAGGGGGGGTTACGAGCAGTACTTC,CASSRGGYEQYF
-,TRBV29-1,TRBJ2-3,TRBD1,TGCAGCGTTGAAGCAGGACAGGGAATTAGCACAGATACGCAGTATTTT,CSVEAGQGISTDTQYF
-,TRBV6-6,TRBJ1-1,TRBD1,TGTGCCAGCAGAACAGGGGTCCGGACTGAAGCTTTCTTT,CASRTGVRTEAFF